The 29 T cell receptor beta chains below were found in one sample sequenced in a study of blood T cell repertoires in COVID-19 (dated by TCRdb to between 2020 and 2021). The library was obtained by the immunoSEQ multiplex PCR assay. Held by TCRdb, this immuneACCESS table contains in-frame sequences only and omits some clones. Under half of the omission traces to an unresolved V gene where checked; the cause of the rest is unknown. The sample records roughly 200,000 clones, roughly 86% of which are singletons. 3% to 3.5% of the sample rests with the top ten. The material sequenced was peripheral blood. These receptor sequences come from a man in his fifties or sixties with acute or convalescent COVID-19.

The sample holds a few counts of this clone. In the same sample, other DNA sequences code for this CDR3. The chain combines TRBV11-2 with TRBJ1-2; 12 nucleotides agree with TRBD1. The germline V gene encodes CDR1 SGHAT and CDR2 FQNNGV. There are 14 residues in the CDR3. Germline trimming cut 3 bases from V and 4 bases from J; bases unmatched to any gene: 0. CDR3 sequence reads: CASSLGQGAYGYTF. CDR3 nucleotides: TGTGCCAGCAGCTTGGGACAGGGGGCCTATGGCTACACCTTC.

The chain links TRBV9 to TRBJ2-2; D remains ambiguous. Germline V lookup: CDR1 SGDLS, CDR2 YYNGEE. Trimming cost V 4 bases and J 5 bases, with 15 bases left between them. CDR3 length: 15 amino acids. CDR3 sequence reads: CASSPPPDGTGELFF. CDR3 nucleotide sequence: TGTGCCAGCAGCCCACCCCCCGACGGGACCGGGGAGCTGTTTTTT.

This clone appeared a single time. CDR3 amino acids: CASIDGIMNTEAFF. The CDR3 nucleotides are TGTGCCAGCATCGACGGGATCATGAACACTGAAGCTTTCTTT. The chain employs TRBV28 and TRBJ1-1; D not certain. This CDR3 is built from 14 residues. The ends were cut back, 7 bases at V and 0 bases at J, with 12 bases in the middle. In germline, CDR1 is MDHEN, CDR2 SYDVKM.

The rearrangement links TRBV2 to TRBJ2-2; 9 bases are shared with TRBD1. CDR1 and CDR2 from the germline V gene are SNHLY and FYNNEI. This CDR3 contains 17 residues. J gave up 0 bases and V 5 bases, and 7 bases lay outside the gene matches. In nucleotides, the CDR3 is TGTGCCAGCAGTCTCCCCCGGGACAGGGCGAACACCGGGGAGCTGTTTTTT. Translation: CASSLPRDRANTGELFF. Full variable domain (outside the CDR3, taken from reference TRBV2 and TRBJ2-2): EPEVTQTPSHQVTQMGQEVILRCVPISNHLYFYWYRQILGQKVEFLVSFYNNEISEKSEIFDDQFSVERPDGSNFTLKIRSTKLEDSAMYFCASSLPRDRANTGELFFGEGSRLTVL.

The chain links TRBV28 to TRBJ1-2; D remains ambiguous. The V gene's germline CDR1 is MDHEN and CDR2 SYDVKM. V lost 5 bases, J lost 3 bases, and 10 bases lay in between. The CDR3 contains 13 residues. CDR3 coding DNA: TGTGCCAGCAGTCCCACCCGGGACTATGGCTACACCTTC. Its protein product is CASSPTRDYGYTF.

This clone was counted at least ten times. This chain uses TRBV24-1 with TRBJ2-1; 12 nucleotides match TRBD2. This CDR3 region has 16 residues. The junction had 8 bases not matched to a gene; V was cut back by 4 bases and J by 8 bases. Germline assignment: CDR1 KGHDR and CDR2 SFDVKD. The CDR3: CATSDPSGGARDEQFF. The CDR3 DNA is TGTGCCACCAGTGACCCTAGCGGGGGGGCTAGGGATGAGCAGTTCTTC.

This sequence joins TRBV10-1 and TRBJ2-1, with 12 bases aligning to TRBD2. Germline V gives CDR1 WNHNN, CDR2 SYGVQD (reference sequence). V gave up 2 bases and J gave up 7 bases; unmatched junction bases: 6. This CDR3 comprises 16 residues. The CDR3 protein is CASSEPTSGGCNEQFF. The CDR3 DNA reads as TGCGCCAGCAGTGAGCCAACTAGCGGGGGGTGTAATGAGCAGTTCTTC.

This chain uses TRBV27 with TRBJ1-1, with 7 bases aligning to TRBD1. The CDR3 is made up of 15 amino acids. Germline assignment: CDR1 MNHEY and CDR2 SMNVEV (reference sequence). The J segment lost 5 bases and the V segment lost 4 bases, leaving 10 bases of the junction unmatched. The CDR3 DNA reads TGTGCCAGCAGTTCCTACAGGGGCCCCGCGACTGAAGCTTTCTTT. This codes for CASSSYRGPATEAFF.

The chain uses TRBV29-1 and TRBJ2-2; 9 nucleotides line up with TRBD1. V shed 5 bases and J 6 bases; nucleotides not matched to a gene: 10. Germline values: CDR1 SQVTM, CDR2 ANQGSEA. This CDR3 is 15 amino acids long. CDR3 coding DNA: TGCAGCGTTCGTGAAATACAGGGGGCGTCCGGGGAGCTGTTTTTT. Translated, it gives CSVREIQGASGELFF.

This chain joins TRBV2 and TRBJ1-2; D is unresolved. The CDR3 is 13 residues long. V dropped 1 base and J dropped 3 bases, with 6 bases sitting between them. Germline CDR1 reads SNHLY; CDR2 reads FYNNEI. CDR3 in amino acids: CASSEESYYGYTF. The CDR3 coding sequence is TGTGCCAGCAGTGAAGAGAGCTACTATGGCTACACCTTC.

The rearrangement links TRBV5-5 to TRBJ1-2, with D possibly matching TRBD1 (6 bases). CDR1 SGHKS and CDR2 YYEKEE come from the germline V gene (reference sequence). V was pared by 0 bases and J by 4 bases, with 7 bases between. CDR3 size: 13 residues. CDR3 protein: CASSLAQGYGYTF. In nucleotides, the CDR3 is TGTGCCAGCAGCTTGGCACAGGGCTATGGCTACACCTTC. Looking up the rest from reference TRBV5-5 and TRBJ1-2 gives the full variable domain: DAGVTQSPTHLIKTRGQQVTLRCSPISGHKSVSWYQQVLGQGPQFIFQYYEKEERGRGNFPDRFSARQFPNYSSELNVNALLLGDSALYLCASSLAQGYGYTFGSGTRLTVV.

The chain couples TRBV5-8 to TRBJ2-7, with 15 bases matching TRBD2. In germline, CDR1 is SGHTS, CDR2 YDEGEE. V was clipped by 1 base and J by 2 bases; unmatched bases: 4. CDR3 length equals 17 residues. Here the CDR3 DNA reads TGTGCCAGCAGCTTGACCGGGACTAGCGGGGGGACCTACGAGCAGTACTTC. Translation: CASSLTGTSGGTYEQYF.

This chain uses TRBV28 with TRBJ2-7; weak D call: TRBD1 (5 bases). The CDR3 totals 13 residues. CDR1 MDHEN and CDR2 SYDVKM come from the germline V gene. The V and J ends lost 2 bases and 5 bases respectively, with 10 bases between them. The CDR3 loop is CASSLQGRNEQYF. DNA of the CDR3: TGTGCCAGCAGTTTACAGGGTAGGAACGAGCAGTACTTC.

In regard to this clone: A read error may account for a junction end that differs from germline. This chain links TRBV7-3 with TRBJ2-3, with D possibly being TRBD2 (6 bases). The CDR3 has 12 residues. CDR1 is SGHTA, CDR2 FQGTGA, per germline. CDR3 sequence reads: CASGGSTDTQYF. Here the CDR3 DNA reads TGTGCCAGTGGGGGGAGCACGGATACGCAGTATTTT.

The V gene is TRBV19, the J gene TRBJ2-1, with 9 bases aligning to TRBD2. The germline gives CDR1 LNHDA, CDR2 SQIVND (reference sequence). This CDR3 contains 16 residues. The trim removed 7 bases at V and 0 bases at J, leaving 7 bases unmatched. The CDR3 reads CASKVSGGNSYNEQFF. CDR3 bases: TGTGCCAGTAAGGTTAGCGGGGGAAACTCCTACAATGAGCAGTTCTTC.

This clone was seen a single time. The chain carries TRBV5-1 and TRBJ2-2; no clear D gene. Germline V gives CDR1 SGHRS, CDR2 YFSETQ. The V gene lost 0 bases and the J gene lost 7 bases, with 10 bases spanning the gap. There are 14 residues in the CDR3. The CDR3 is CASSLASSIGELFF. Here the CDR3 DNA reads TGCGCCAGCAGCTTGGCGAGCTCCATCGGGGAGCTGTTTTTT.

V is TRBV3-1 (or the pseudogene TRBV3-2) and J is TRBJ1-1; no definite D call. The CDR3 sequence is 14 residues long. The V end was cut by 4 bases, the J end by 2 bases, with 11 bases between. Per the germline V gene, CDR1 is LGHDT and CDR2 is YNNKEL (reference sequence). CDR3 loop: CASSPLLGNTEAFF. Written as DNA, the CDR3 is TGTGCCAGCAGCCCTCTTCTAGGTAACACTGAAGCTTTCTTT.

The chain employs TRBV5-4 and TRBJ1-4; TRBD1 agrees at 9 bases. Losses at the gene ends were 3 bases for V and 5 bases for J; bases not matched to a gene: 5. Per the germline V gene, CDR1 is SGHNT and CDR2 is YYREEE (reference sequence). The CDR3 runs to 15 residues. CDR3 DNA: TGTGCCAGCAGCTGGGGACAGGGCCAAAATGAAAAACTGTTTTTT. As protein: CASSWGQGQNEKLFF.

This chain connects TRBV28 to TRBJ2-5; TRBD1 aligns across 12 bases. Germline assignment: CDR1 MDHEN and CDR2 SYDVKM. The CDR3 runs 18 residues. V was pared by 0 bases and J by 4 bases, with 9 bases of the junction left unmatched. The CDR3 is CASSLWGPGTGGRETQYF. CDR3 sequence (DNA): TGTGCCAGCAGTTTATGGGGACCCGGGACAGGGGGCAGAGAGACCCAGTACTTC.

The rearrangement joins TRBV11-2 to TRBJ2-1; the D gene is possibly TRBD2 (7 bases). Germline loops: CDR1 SGHAT, CDR2 FQNNGV. V gave up 1 base and J gave up 8 bases, with 15 bases separating them. The CDR3 runs to 15 residues. CDR3 residues: CASSLGGGPGHEQFF. For the CDR3, the DNA is TGTGCCAGCAGCTTAGGGGGGGGCCCCGGCCATGAGCAGTTCTTC.

The chain is built from TRBV19 and TRBJ2-5; 7 bases fit TRBD1. The CDR3 is made up of 15 amino acids. J lost 5 bases, V lost 1 base, and 7 bases had no gene match. The germline V gene encodes CDR1 LNHDA and CDR2 SQIVND (reference sequence). The CDR3 DNA reads TGTGCCAGTAGTATAGGAGGGGGCAGGGGGGAGACCCAGTACTTC. Translating gives CASSIGGGRGETQYF.

The chain recombines TRBV9 with TRBJ2-1, with TRBD2 identical over 10 bases. CDR3 size: 15 residues. Per the germline V gene, CDR1 is SGDLS and CDR2 is YYNGEE. V was pared by 3 bases and J by 4 bases, with 4 bases of the junction left unmatched. The CDR3 nucleotides are TGTGCCAGCAGCGCGACTAGCGGGCTTTACAATGAGCAGTTCTTC. As protein: CASSATSGLYNEQFF.

This clone was picked up a small number of times. CDR3 residues: CASSYLAGVGETQYF. CDR3 DNA: TGTGCCAGCAGTTACCTCGCGGGGGTTGGGGAGACCCAGTACTTC. The chain has TRBV27 and TRBJ2-5; 7 bases agree with TRBD2. This CDR3 contains 15 residues. After removal of 4 bases from V and 5 bases from J, the junction contained 10 bases not matched to a gene. Germline loops: CDR1 MNHEY, CDR2 SMNVEV (reference sequence).

The chain is built from TRBV2 and TRBJ2-1; no firm D call. Trimming took 6 bases from V and 0 from J, leaving 9 bases between them. CDR3 length: 14 residues. Germline V gives CDR1 SNHLY, CDR2 FYNNEI. CDR3 bases: TGTGCCAGCAGCGCCGATAGCTCCTACAATGAGCAGTTCTTC. The encoded protein is CASSADSSYNEQFF. Full variable domain (rest looked up from reference TRBV2 and TRBJ2-1): EPEVTQTPSHQVTQMGQEVILRCVPISNHLYFYWYRQILGQKVEFLVSFYNNEISEKSEIFDDQFSVERPDGSNFTLKIRSTKLEDSAMYFCASSADSSYNEQFFGPGTRLTVL.

This chain links TRBV7-2 with TRBJ2-4, with TRBD1 matching over 9 bases. The V and J ends lost 5 bases and 9 bases, in that order; junction bases with no gene match: 8. CDR3 size: 14 residues. In germline, CDR1 is SGHTA, CDR2 FQGNSA. CDR3 protein: CASSRDRDGGIQYF. The CDR3 nucleotides read TGTGCCAGCAGCCGGGACAGGGATGGAGGCATTCAGTACTTC.

This clone was seen at least ten times. The rearrangement joins TRBV14 to TRBJ2-3, with D maybe TRBD2 (6 bases). The CDR3 has 15 residues. Germline CDR1 is SGHDN and CDR2 is FVKESK. V lost 0 bases and J lost 3, with 10 bases in between. DNA for the CDR3: TGTGCCAGCAGCCAAGATGGGGGGAGTACAGATACGCAGTATTTT. Amino acids: CASSQDGGSTDTQYF. Looking up the rest from reference TRBV14 and TRBJ2-3 gives the full variable domain: EAGVTQFPSHSVIEKGQTVTLRCDPISGHDNLYWYRRVMGKEIKFLLHFVKESKQDESGMPNNRFLAERTGGTYSTLKVQPAELEDSGVYFCASSQDGGSTDTQYFGPGTRLTVL.

The gene calls are TRBV4-3 and TRBJ2-4; 9 bases are a match to TRBD1. Germline V lookup: CDR1 LGHNA, CDR2 YSLEER. This CDR3 comprises 17 residues. V trimming: 0 bases; J trimming: 3 bases; junction bases outside the gene matches: 6. CDR3 bases: TGCGCCAGCAGCCAAGAAATACAGGGGGCGGTCAAAAACATTCAGTACTTC. Translation gives CASSQEIQGAVKNIQYF.

The gene calls are TRBV19 and TRBJ1-2; D unclear. Germline loops: CDR1 LNHDA, CDR2 SQIVND (reference sequence). Between the trimmed V and J ends, which lost 4 bases and 0 bases, there was a span of 12 bases. The CDR3 is made up of 15 amino acids. CDR3 amino acids: CASSTQDSPNYGYTF. The CDR3 region has the DNA TGTGCCAGTAGTACCCAGGACTCACCTAACTATGGCTACACCTTC.

This clone was seen just once. The chain links TRBV29-1 to TRBJ2-2; D is perhaps TRBD1 (5 bases). Deletions cut 4 bases from V and 4 bases from J, with 7 bases between. This CDR3 region has 12 residues. Germline V gene data show CDR1 as SQVTM and CDR2 as ANQGSEA. The CDR3 spells CSVGQPTGELFF. The CDR3 bases are TGCAGCGTTGGACAGCCCACCGGGGAGCTGTTTTTT.